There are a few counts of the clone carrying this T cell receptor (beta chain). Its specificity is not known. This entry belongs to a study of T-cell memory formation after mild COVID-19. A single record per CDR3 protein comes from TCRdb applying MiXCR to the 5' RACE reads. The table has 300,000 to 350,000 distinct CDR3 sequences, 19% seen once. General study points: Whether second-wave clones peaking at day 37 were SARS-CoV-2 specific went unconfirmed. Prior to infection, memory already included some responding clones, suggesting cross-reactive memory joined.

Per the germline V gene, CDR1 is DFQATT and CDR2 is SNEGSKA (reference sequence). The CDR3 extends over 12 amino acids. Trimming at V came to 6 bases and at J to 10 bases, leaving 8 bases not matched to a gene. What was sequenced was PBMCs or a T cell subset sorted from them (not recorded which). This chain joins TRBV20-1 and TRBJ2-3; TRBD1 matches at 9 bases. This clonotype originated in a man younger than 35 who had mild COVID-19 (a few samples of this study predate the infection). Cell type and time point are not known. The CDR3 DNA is TGCAGTGCCGCGGGGACAGGGCATCCGCAGTATTTT. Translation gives CSAAGTGHPQYF.